One sample yielded the 17 T cell receptor beta chains listed below, sequenced in a study of T cell clonotyping in hematopoietic cell transplantation listed by TCRdb under 2021. Interpreted using the paper, the time point label stands for: recipient sample about 28 days before transplant, after cytoreduction. The receptor library was made with the immunoSEQ multiplex PCR assay. What TCRdb holds here is the immuneACCESS table cut down to in-frame rearrangements. Part of the clones is not present; checked against another copy, under half of the missing clones reflect an unresolved V gene, and the others are unexplained. For this sample there are some 30,000 clones; just over 90% appear just once. Together, the top ten hold approximately 2.2% of the sample. Source: peripheral blood mononuclear cells, taken before stem cell transplant. These TCRs come from a man aged 50-59 years with acute myeloid leukemia. Some clones in this sample may be carry-over from other donors' samples.

The chain carries TRBV11-2 and TRBJ2-1, with D possibly matching TRBD2 (6 bases). V was pared by 1 base and J by 3 bases, with 7 bases between. Germline lookup yields CDR1 SGHAT and CDR2 FQNNGV. This CDR3 spans 14 amino acids. The CDR3 here is CASSLAGDYNEQFF. Here the CDR3 DNA reads TGTGCCAGCAGCTTAGCGGGAGACTACAATGAGCAGTTCTTC. Filled out from reference TRBV11-2 and TRBJ2-1, the complete variable domain reads EAGVAQSPRYKIIEKRQSVAFWCNPISGHATLYWYQQILGQGPKLLIQFQNNGVVDDSQLPKDRFSAERLKGVDSTLKIQPAKLEDSAVYLCASSLAGDYNEQFFGPGTRLTVL.

The chain carries TRBV7-2 and TRBJ2-7, with D perhaps matching TRBD2 (5 bases). In germline, CDR1 is SGHTA, CDR2 FQGNSA. There are 16 residues in the CDR3. V dropped 1 base and J dropped 2 bases, with 15 bases sitting between them. The CDR3 region has the DNA TGTGCCAGCAGCTTAGTTTTTGCGGGCCTAACCTACGAGCAGTACTTC. This gives the protein CASSLVFAGLTYEQYF.

The V gene is TRBV5-1, the J gene TRBJ2-5, with 9 bases identical to TRBD2. The junction had 7 bases not matched to a gene; V was cut back by 4 bases and J by 0 bases. Germline loops: CDR1 SGHRS, CDR2 YFSETQ. This CDR3 comprises 16 residues. CDR3 sequence: CASSLLAGQYQETQYF. CDR3 sequence (DNA): TGCGCCAGCAGCCTTCTAGCGGGACAGTACCAAGAGACCCAGTACTTC. The full variable domain, rest sourced from reference TRBV5-1 and TRBJ2-5, is KAGVTQTPRYLIKTRGQQVTLSCSPISGHRSVSWYQQTPGQGLQFLFEYFSETQRNKGNFPGRFSGRQFSNSRSEMNVSTLELGDSALYLCASSLLAGQYQETQYFGPGTRLLVL.

The chain has TRBV10-3 and TRBJ1-4, with D possibly matching TRBD1 (6 bases). Between the trimmed V and J ends, which lost 2 bases and 1 base, there was a span of 11 bases. CDR1 ENHRY and CDR2 SYGVKD come from the germline V gene. The CDR3 runs to 16 residues. In nucleotides, the CDR3 is TGTGCCATCAGTGAGAGGGGGGCAAGAACTAATGAAAAACTGTTTTTT. Translating it yields CAISERGARTNEKLFF.

The rearrangement joins TRBV11-2 to TRBJ2-5; 11 positions agree with TRBD2. The CDR3 has 16 amino acids. Germline trimming cut 3 bases from V and 3 bases from J; bases unmatched to any gene: 6. Germline CDR1 reads SGHAT; CDR2 reads FQNNGV. This CDR3 is CASSLVAGGPEETQYF. CDR3 sequence (DNA): TGTGCCAGCAGCTTGGTAGCGGGAGGGCCCGAAGAGACCCAGTACTTC.

This clone has a single count. The chain links TRBV27 to TRBJ1-4, with D unclear. Trimming cost V 11 bases and J 5 bases, with 18 bases left between them. The germline V gene has CDR1 MNHEY and CDR2 SMNVEV (reference sequence). The CDR3 is 14 amino acids. CDR3 nucleotides: TGTGCCGGCACTTGGGAGCGGGCAAATGAAAAACTGTTTTTT. Its translation is CAGTWERANEKLFF. The complete variable domain, with remaining parts taken from reference TRBV27 and TRBJ1-4, reads EAQVTQNPRYLITVTGKKLTVTCSQNMNHEYMSWYRQDPGLGLRQIYYSMNVEVTDKGDVPEGYKVSRKEKRNFPLILESPSPNQTSLYFCAGTWERANEKLFFGSGTQLSVL.

The J gene is TRBJ1-3, the V gene TRBV5-6, with D possibly matching TRBD1 (6 bases). Germline CDR1 is SGHDT and CDR2 is YYEEEE. This CDR3 spans 15 amino acids. V gave up 3 bases and J gave up 0 bases, with 10 bases separating them. CDR3 DNA sequence: TGTGCCAGCAGCTCCCGGGACACCTCTGGAAACACCATATATTTT. It translates to CASSSRDTSGNTIYF.

The chain is built from TRBV5-1 and TRBJ1-2, with TRBD1 identical over 7 bases. This CDR3 has 14 amino acids. The V gene's germline CDR1 is SGHRS and CDR2 YFSETQ. V was clipped by 4 bases and J by 4 bases; unmatched bases: 7. The CDR3 spells CASSRDRVGYGYTF. Here the CDR3 DNA reads TGCGCCAGCAGCCGCGACAGGGTAGGCTATGGCTACACCTTC. Looking up the rest from reference TRBV5-1 and TRBJ1-2 gives the full variable domain: KAGVTQTPRYLIKTRGQQVTLSCSPISGHRSVSWYQQTPGQGLQFLFEYFSETQRNKGNFPGRFSGRQFSNSRSEMNVSTLELGDSALYLCASSRDRVGYGYTFGSGTRLTVV.

This clone has only one observation. The chain uses TRBV7-2 and TRBJ2-7, with TRBD2 identical over 8 bases. Trimming took 5 bases from V and 4 from J; bases not matched to a gene: 10. The CDR3 is made up of 15 amino acids. Looked up from germline, CDR1 is SGHTA and CDR2 is FQGNSA. DNA for the CDR3: TGTGCCAGCAGCGCAAATCCCGGCGGGGGGTACGAGCAGTACTTC. Translating it yields CASSANPGGGYEQYF.

CDR3 in amino acids: CASSSEPNTGELFF. In nucleotides, the CDR3 is TGTGCCAGCAGTTCCGAGCCGAACACCGGGGAGCTGTTTTTT. The V call is TRBV5-6, the J call TRBJ2-2; D gene unclear. CDR3 length: 14 residues. V was clipped by 5 bases and J by 0 bases, with 8 bases between them. Germline lookup yields CDR1 SGHDT and CDR2 YYEEEE. Full variable domain (missing parts from reference TRBV5-6 and TRBJ2-2): DAGVTQSPTHLIKTRGQQVTLRCSPKSGHDTVSWYQQALGQGPQFIFQYYEEEERQRGNFPDRFSGHQFPNYSSELNVNALLLGDSALYLCASSSEPNTGELFFGEGSRLTVL.

The rearrangement uses TRBV30 and TRBJ1-4; 8 nucleotides align to TRBD1. CDR3 size: 17 residues. Trimming at V came to 1 base and at J to 8 bases, leaving 15 bases not matched to a gene. Per germline, CDR1 GTSNPN and CDR2 SVGIG (reference sequence). In DNA form, the CDR3 reads TGTGCCTGGAGTGCCGGCGGACAGGGCGTATGGGGGGAAAAACTGTTTTTT. Residues: CAWSAGGQGVWGEKLFF.

This clone was seen just once. The chain has TRBV7-2 and TRBJ1-4; possibly TRBD1 for D (5 bases). CDR3 size: 15 residues. V dropped 5 bases and J dropped 4 bases, with 14 bases sitting between them. The germline CDR1 and CDR2 sequences are SGHTA and FQGNSA. Here the CDR3 DNA reads TGTGCCAGCAGCCTCCTCGGGACTAGTAATGAAAAACTGTTTTTT. This gives the protein CASSLLGTSNEKLFF.

The J gene is TRBJ2-2, the V gene TRBV18; D is unclear. The CDR3 loop spans 15 amino acids. V lost 0 bases, J lost 2 bases, and 7 bases lay in between. The germline V gene has CDR1 KGHSH and CDR2 LQKENI. CDR3 bases: TGTGCCAGCTCACCACCGCGGAGTAACACCGGGGAGCTGTTTTTT. Its translation is CASSPPRSNTGELFF.

The genes are TRBV5-5 and TRBJ1-6, with 9 positions matching TRBD1. Germline loops: CDR1 SGHKS, CDR2 YYEKEE (reference sequence). This CDR3 spans 14 amino acids. With V trimmed by 5 bases and J by 8 bases, 5 bases remained unmatched. The CDR3 region is CASSLQGADSPLHF. The CDR3 DNA is TGTGCCAGCAGTTTACAGGGGGCCGATTCACCCCTCCACTTT.

The chain couples TRBV2 to TRBJ1-5, with D uncertain. The V end was cut by 6 bases, the J end by 5 bases, with 26 bases between. The germline CDR1 and CDR2 sequences are SNHLY and FYNNEI. The CDR3 is made up of 18 amino acids. The CDR3 reads CASRTSGFPFPYDQPQHF. CDR3 DNA: TGTGCCAGCAGGACGTCGGGATTCCCCTTCCCTTACGATCAGCCCCAGCATTTT. Using reference TRBV2 and TRBJ1-5 for the parts outside the CDR3, the full variable domain is EPEVTQTPSHQVTQMGQEVILRCVPISNHLYFYWYRQILGQKVEFLVSFYNNEISEKSEIFDDQFSVERPDGSNFTLKIRSTKLEDSAMYFCASRTSGFPFPYDQPQHFGDGTRLSIL.

The chain links TRBV2 to TRBJ1-6; D perhaps matches TRBD1 (6 bases). This CDR3 has 17 residues. The germline V gene encodes CDR1 SNHLY and CDR2 FYNNEI. Trimming took 5 bases from V and 0 from J, leaving 14 bases between them. CDR3 bases: TGTGCCAGCAGTTACCTTAACAGGGTCTCCTATAATTCACCCCTCCACTTT. This sequence encodes CASSYLNRVSYNSPLHF.

This chain links TRBV28 with TRBJ2-1, with D tentatively TRBD1 (7 bases). In germline, CDR1 is MDHEN, CDR2 SYDVKM. V was clipped by 2 bases and J by 3 bases, with 14 bases between them. The CDR3 is 16 amino acids. The CDR3 protein is CASSLRPGGNYNEQFF. The DNA of the CDR3 is TGTGCCAGCAGTTTAAGGCCAGGGGGGAACTACAATGAGCAGTTCTTC.